Following are 14 T cell receptor beta chains from one sample sequenced in a study of blood T cell repertoires in COVID-19. This table comes from immunoSEQ multiplex PCR, and its TCRdb copy is limited to in-frame clones, with some not included. The repertoire holds roughly 110,000 clones, with more than 75% as singletons. The sequenced sample was peripheral blood. These receptors all stem from a man between 65 and 85 years old with acute or convalescent COVID-19.

This sequence joins TRBV19 and TRBJ1-1, with D unclear. Trimming took 1 base from V and 9 from J, leaving 18 bases between them. Per the germline V gene, CDR1 is LNHDA and CDR2 is SQIVND (reference sequence). CDR3 length equals 15 residues. In DNA form, the CDR3 reads TGTGCCAGTAGTATAGTTTTACAAAACACCCATAAAGCTTTCTTT. As protein: CASSIVLQNTHKAFF.

This clone was seen a single time. The chain couples TRBV18 to TRBJ1-5; D is perhaps TRBD1 (5 bases). The CDR3 contains 14 residues. V gave up 6 bases and J gave up 9 bases, with 18 bases separating them. Germline CDR1 and CDR2: KGHSH and LQKENI. The DNA for the CDR3 is TGTGCCAGCTCTCTTGGGACTGGCAGCGGGCCCCAGCATTTT. It specifies CASSLGTGSGPQHF.

This clone was seen once. The chain combines TRBV5-1 with TRBJ2-3, with D hard to call. The V end lost 0 bases, the J end lost 2 bases, and 10 bases lay between the germline ends. Germline lookup yields CDR1 SGHRS and CDR2 YFSETQ. This CDR3 is 15 amino acids long. The DNA of the CDR3 is TGCGCCAGCAGCTTGGCGTCAGTCCCCACAGATACGCAGTATTTT. Protein: CASSLASVPTDTQYF.

This sequence joins TRBV27 and TRBJ2-7; tentatively, D is TRBD1 (6 bases). Looked up from germline, CDR1 is MNHEY and CDR2 is SMNVEV (reference sequence). Trimming removed 5 bases at V and 2 bases at J, with 13 bases between. The CDR3 contains 14 residues. CDR3 sequence reads: CASSPSGTTYEQYF. CDR3 nucleotide sequence: TGTGCCAGCAGTCCCTCCGGGACAACCTACGAGCAGTACTTC.

This clone has just one count. This chain links TRBV5-8 with TRBJ2-1; TRBD2 matches at 10 bases. This CDR3 spans 15 amino acids. V lost 2 bases and J lost 3; bases outside the gene matches: 2. In germline, CDR1 is SGHTS, CDR2 YDEGEE. CDR3 region: CASSFLAGDYNEQFF. The CDR3 DNA reads as TGTGCCAGCAGCTTTCTAGCGGGGGACTACAATGAGCAGTTCTTC.

This clone was seen a single time. The chain is built from TRBV24-1 and TRBJ2-3; 8 nucleotides agree with TRBD2. The length of the CDR3 is 17 residues. Germline V gene sequence: CDR1 KGHDR, CDR2 SFDVKD. V trimming: 0 bases; J trimming: 0 bases; junction bases outside the gene matches: 4. As DNA, the CDR3 is TGTGCCACCAGTGATTTGCGGGGGGGCGGCAGCACAGATACGCAGTATTTT. Amino acids: CATSDLRGGGSTDTQYF.

This chain's CDR3 is CASSPDDRPNTIYF. Written as DNA, the CDR3 is TGTGCCAGCTCACCGGACGACAGGCCGAACACCATATATTTT. This chain uses TRBV18 with TRBJ1-3, with D maybe TRBD1 (6 bases). The CDR3 spans 14 residues. Germline V lookup: CDR1 KGHSH, CDR2 LQKENI. V was trimmed by 3 bases and J by 7 bases, leaving 13 bases between them.

The chain joins TRBV6-5 to TRBJ1-1, with D perhaps TRBD1 (5 bases). The CDR3 spans 13 residues. V lost 7 bases and J lost 2, with 11 bases in between. The germline gives CDR1 MNHEY, CDR2 SVGAGI. For the CDR3, the DNA is TGTGCCAGCAACCGACAGCCAAACACTGAAGCTTTCTTT. It encodes CASNRQPNTEAFF.

This clone was counted between two and nine times. J is TRBJ2-2 and V is TRBV28; 14 nucleotides match TRBD2. CDR3 length equals 18 residues. Germline-derived CDR1 and CDR2 are MDHEN and SYDVKM. The junction had 7 bases not matched to a gene; V was cut back by 3 bases and J by 4 bases. The CDR3 here is CASSFPGLAGVGTGELFF. The CDR3 DNA is TGTGCCAGCAGTTTTCCGGGACTAGCGGGAGTAGGCACCGGGGAGCTGTTTTTT.

The chain carries TRBV5-4 and TRBJ1-2; D is unresolved. The germline V gene encodes CDR1 SGHNT and CDR2 YYREEE (reference sequence). Trimming shortened V by 0 bases and J by 4 bases, and 10 bases separated the two germline ends. The CDR3 sequence is 14 residues long. CDR3 nucleotides: TGTGCCAGCAGCTTGGCCCCCGCGGGCTATGGCTACACCTTC. Its translation is CASSLAPAGYGYTF.

This rearrangement joins TRBV7-8 to TRBJ2-3, with no clear D. The CDR3 covers 14 residues. Trimming took 5 bases from V and 6 from J, leaving 15 bases between them. In germline, CDR1 is SGHVS, CDR2 FQNEAQ. CDR3 in DNA: TGTGCCAGCAGCAGAGAGAGCTTTGCGGATACGCAGTATTTT. The encoded protein is CASSRESFADTQYF.

The chain uses TRBV19 and TRBJ1-1; the D gene is possibly TRBD1 (5 bases). This CDR3 spans 13 amino acids. Germline V gene data show CDR1 as LNHDA and CDR2 as SQIVND (reference sequence). V lost 6 bases, J lost 3 bases, and 11 bases lay in between. DNA for the CDR3: TGTGCCAGTAGCAGGACACCAGACACTGAAGCTTTCTTT. Protein: CASSRTPDTEAFF. Full variable domain (missing parts from reference TRBV19 and TRBJ1-1): DGGITQSPKYLFRKEGQNVTLSCEQNLNHDAMYWYRQDPGQGLRLIYYSQIVNDFQKGDIAEGYSVSREKKESFPLTVTSAQKNPTAFYLCASSRTPDTEAFFGQGTRLTVV.

This clone was observed a single time. The gene calls are TRBV18 and TRBJ1-2, with TRBD1 identical over 8 bases. CDR1 is KGHSH, CDR2 LQKENI, per germline. CDR3 length: 15 amino acids. V was clipped by 6 bases and J by 3 bases; unmatched bases: 9. The CDR3: CASSPGQGGHYGYTF. The CDR3 nucleotides read TGTGCCAGCTCTCCTGGACAGGGAGGGCACTATGGCTACACCTTC.

Concerning this clone: An end of the junction does not agree with germline; a read error may underlie this. The chain joins TRBV2 to TRBJ1-1; TRBD1 aligns across 7 bases. From germline, CDR1 is SNHLY and CDR2 FYNNEI. This CDR3 has 14 amino acids. For the CDR3, the DNA is TGTGCCAGAAGTGTCAACCGTAGGGGGCAAGGAGCTTTCTTT. Its translation is CARSVNRRGQGAFF.